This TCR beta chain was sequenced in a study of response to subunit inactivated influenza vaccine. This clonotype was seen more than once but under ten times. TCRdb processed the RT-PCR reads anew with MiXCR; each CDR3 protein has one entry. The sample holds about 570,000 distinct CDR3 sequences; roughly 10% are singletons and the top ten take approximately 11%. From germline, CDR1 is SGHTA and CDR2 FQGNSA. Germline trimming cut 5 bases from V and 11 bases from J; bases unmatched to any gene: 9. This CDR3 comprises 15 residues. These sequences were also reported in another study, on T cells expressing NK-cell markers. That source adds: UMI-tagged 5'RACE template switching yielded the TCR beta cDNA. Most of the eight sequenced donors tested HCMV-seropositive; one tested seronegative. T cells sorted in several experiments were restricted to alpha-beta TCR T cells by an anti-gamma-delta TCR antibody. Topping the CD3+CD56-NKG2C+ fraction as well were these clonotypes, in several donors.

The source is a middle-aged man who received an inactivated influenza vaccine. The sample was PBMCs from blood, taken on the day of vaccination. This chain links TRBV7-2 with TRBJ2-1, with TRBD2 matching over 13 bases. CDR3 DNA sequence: TGTGCCAGCAGCCCTCCGGGACTAGCGGGACTTCAGCAGTTCTTC. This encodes CASSPPGLAGLQQFF.